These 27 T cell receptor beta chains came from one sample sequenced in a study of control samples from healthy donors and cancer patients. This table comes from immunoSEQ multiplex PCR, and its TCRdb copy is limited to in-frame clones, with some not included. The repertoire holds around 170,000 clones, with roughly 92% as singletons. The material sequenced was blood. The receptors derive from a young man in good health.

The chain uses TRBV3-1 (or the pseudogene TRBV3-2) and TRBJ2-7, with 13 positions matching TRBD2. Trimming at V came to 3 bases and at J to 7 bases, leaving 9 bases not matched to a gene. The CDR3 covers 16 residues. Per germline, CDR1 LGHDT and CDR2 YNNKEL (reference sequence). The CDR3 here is CASSHLGLAGDGEQYF. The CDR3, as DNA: TGTGCCAGCAGCCACCTCGGACTAGCGGGAGATGGGGAGCAGTACTTC.

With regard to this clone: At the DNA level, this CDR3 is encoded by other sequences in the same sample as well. In DNA, the CDR3 is TGTGCCAGTAGTGGACAGGGATTCAATCAGCCCCAGCATTTT. As protein: CASSGQGFNQPQHF. The rearrangement uses TRBV19 and TRBJ1-5, with TRBD1 matching 8 bases. The V gene end was trimmed by 5 bases and the J gene end by 3 bases; junction bases not matched to a gene: 3. This CDR3 spans 14 amino acids. Germline loops: CDR1 LNHDA, CDR2 SQIVND (reference sequence). The whole variable domain, filled in from reference TRBV19 and TRBJ1-5, reads DGGITQSPKYLFRKEGQNVTLSCEQNLNHDAMYWYRQDPGQGLRLIYYSQIVNDFQKGDIAEGYSVSREKKESFPLTVTSAQKNPTAFYLCASSGQGFNQPQHFGDGTRLSIL.

The CDR3 region has the DNA TGTGCCAGCAGCTGGGAGGTGAACACTGAAGCTTTCTTT. Translated, it gives CASSWEVNTEAFF. The chain employs TRBV11-2 and TRBJ1-1, with D unresolved. V was shortened by 4 bases and J by 0 bases, with 6 bases between the two germline ends. CDR1 is SGHAT and CDR2 is FQNNGV in the germline V gene. This CDR3 contains 13 residues. Full variable domain (rest looked up from reference TRBV11-2 and TRBJ1-1): EAGVAQSPRYKIIEKRQSVAFWCNPISGHATLYWYQQILGQGPKLLIQFQNNGVVDDSQLPKDRFSAERLKGVDSTLKIQPAKLEDSAVYLCASSWEVNTEAFFGQGTRLTVV.

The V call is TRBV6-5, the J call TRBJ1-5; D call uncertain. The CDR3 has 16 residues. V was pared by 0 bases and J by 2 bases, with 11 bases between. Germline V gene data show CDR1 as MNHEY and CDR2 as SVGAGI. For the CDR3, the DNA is TGTGCCAGCAGTTACTCGGCCGGGTTTGGCAATCAGCCCCAGCATTTT. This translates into CASSYSAGFGNQPQHF.

CDR3 nucleotides: TGTGCCAGCAGCCGGGACAGCGTCTCTGGAAACACCATATATTTT. Protein: CASSRDSVSGNTIYF. This chain links TRBV3-1 (or the pseudogene TRBV3-2) with TRBJ1-3; 7 bases map to TRBD1. J lost 0 bases, V lost 4 bases, and 3 bases had no gene match. The CDR3 spans 15 residues. CDR1 is LGHDT, CDR2 YNNKEL, per germline (reference sequence).

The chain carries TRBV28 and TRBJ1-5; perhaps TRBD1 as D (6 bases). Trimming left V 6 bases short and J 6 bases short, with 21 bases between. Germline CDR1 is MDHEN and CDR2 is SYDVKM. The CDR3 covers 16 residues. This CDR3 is CASSASSRGAGQPQHF. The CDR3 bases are TGTGCCAGCAGCGCATCAAGTCGGGGGGCAGGTCAGCCCCAGCATTTT.

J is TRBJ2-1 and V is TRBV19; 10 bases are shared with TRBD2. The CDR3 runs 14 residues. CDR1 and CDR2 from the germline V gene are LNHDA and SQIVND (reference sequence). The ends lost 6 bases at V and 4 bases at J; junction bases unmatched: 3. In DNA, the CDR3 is TGTGCCAGTAGCCAGACTAGCGGGTACAATGAGCAGTTCTTC. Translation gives CASSQTSGYNEQFF.

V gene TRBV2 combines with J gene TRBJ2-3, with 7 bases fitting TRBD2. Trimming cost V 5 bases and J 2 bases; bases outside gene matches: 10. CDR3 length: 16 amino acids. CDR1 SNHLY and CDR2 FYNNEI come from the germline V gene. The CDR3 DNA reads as TGTGCCAGCAGTCCCTCCCTAGCGGCCAACACAGATACGCAGTATTTT. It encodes CASSPSLAANTDTQYF.

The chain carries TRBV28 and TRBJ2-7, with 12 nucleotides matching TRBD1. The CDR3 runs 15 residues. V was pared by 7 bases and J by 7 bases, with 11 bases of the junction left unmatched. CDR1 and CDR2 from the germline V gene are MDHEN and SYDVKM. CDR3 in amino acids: CASTWAGQGASEQYF. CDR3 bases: TGTGCCAGCACCTGGGCGGGACAGGGGGCGTCGGAGCAGTACTTC.

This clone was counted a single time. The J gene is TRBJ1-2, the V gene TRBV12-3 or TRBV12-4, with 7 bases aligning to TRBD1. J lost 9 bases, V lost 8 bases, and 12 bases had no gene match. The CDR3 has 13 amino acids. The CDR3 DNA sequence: TGTGCCAGCTATCAGGGGGGGTTTTCGAGCTACACCTTC. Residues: CASYQGGFSSYTF.

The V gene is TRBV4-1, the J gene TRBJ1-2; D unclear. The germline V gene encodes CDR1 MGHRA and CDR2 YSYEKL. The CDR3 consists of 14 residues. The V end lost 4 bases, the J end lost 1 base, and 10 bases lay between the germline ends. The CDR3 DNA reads TGCGCCAGCAGCCCCCCCGCAATTAACTATGGCTACACCTTC. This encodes CASSPPAINYGYTF.

The CDR3 reads CASSQDMGGSAFF. The CDR3 DNA follows: TGTGCCAGCAGCCAAGATATGGGAGGGAGCGCTTTCTTT. V and J are TRBV14 and TRBJ1-1; no clear D gene. The CDR3 is 13 residues long. Between the trimmed V and J ends, which lost 0 bases and 11 bases, there was a span of 13 bases. Germline assignment: CDR1 SGHDN and CDR2 FVKESK. Full variable domain (outside the CDR3, taken from reference TRBV14 and TRBJ1-1): EAGVTQFPSHSVIEKGQTVTLRCDPISGHDNLYWYRRVMGKEIKFLLHFVKESKQDESGMPNNRFLAERTGGTYSTLKVQPAELEDSGVYFCASSQDMGGSAFFGQGTRLTVV.

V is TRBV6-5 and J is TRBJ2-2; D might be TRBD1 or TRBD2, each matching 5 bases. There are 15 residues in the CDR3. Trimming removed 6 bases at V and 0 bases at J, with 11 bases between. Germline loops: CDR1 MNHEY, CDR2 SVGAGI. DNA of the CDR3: TGTGCCAGCAGACCCGGGACGACGAACACCGGGGAGCTGTTTTTT. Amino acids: CASRPGTTNTGELFF.

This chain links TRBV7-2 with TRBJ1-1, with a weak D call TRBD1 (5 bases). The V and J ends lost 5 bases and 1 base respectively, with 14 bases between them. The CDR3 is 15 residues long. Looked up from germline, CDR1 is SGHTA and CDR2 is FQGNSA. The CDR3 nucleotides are TGTGCCAGCAGCCATAGGGGCCTTTCGAACACTGAAGCTTTCTTT. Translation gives CASSHRGLSNTEAFF. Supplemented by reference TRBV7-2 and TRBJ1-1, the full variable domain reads GAGVSQSPSNKVTEKGKDVELRCDPISGHTALYWYRQSLGQGLEFLIYFQGNSAPDKSGLPSDRFSAERTGGSVSTLTIQRTQQEDSAVYLCASSHRGLSNTEAFFGQGTRLTVV.

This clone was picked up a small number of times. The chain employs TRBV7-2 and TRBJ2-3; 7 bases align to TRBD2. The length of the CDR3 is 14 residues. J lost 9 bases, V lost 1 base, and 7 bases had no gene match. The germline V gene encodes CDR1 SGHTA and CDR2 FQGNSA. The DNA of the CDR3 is TGTGCCAGCAGCTTAGGGGGATTAGCGGGCACGCAGTATTTT. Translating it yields CASSLGGLAGTQYF.

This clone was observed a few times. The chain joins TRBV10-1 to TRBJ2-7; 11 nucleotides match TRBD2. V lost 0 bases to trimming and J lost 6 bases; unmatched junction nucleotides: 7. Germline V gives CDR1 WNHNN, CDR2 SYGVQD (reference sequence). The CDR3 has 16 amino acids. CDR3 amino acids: CASSESGASGRTEQYF. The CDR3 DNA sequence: TGCGCCAGCAGTGAGTCGGGGGCTAGCGGGAGGACCGAGCAGTACTTC.

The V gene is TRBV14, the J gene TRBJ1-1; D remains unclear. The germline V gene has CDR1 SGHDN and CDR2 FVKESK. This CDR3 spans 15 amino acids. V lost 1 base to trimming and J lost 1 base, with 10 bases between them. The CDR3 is CASSQVMATNTEAFF. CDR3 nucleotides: TGTGCCAGCAGCCAAGTCATGGCCACGAACACTGAAGCTTTCTTT.

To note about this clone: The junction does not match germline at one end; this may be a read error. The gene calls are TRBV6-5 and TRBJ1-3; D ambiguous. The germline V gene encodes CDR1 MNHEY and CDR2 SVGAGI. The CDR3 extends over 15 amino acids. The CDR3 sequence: CASSDSESSGNTIYF. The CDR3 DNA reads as TGTGCCAGCAGTGACTCAGAGAGCTCTGGAAACACCATATATTTT.

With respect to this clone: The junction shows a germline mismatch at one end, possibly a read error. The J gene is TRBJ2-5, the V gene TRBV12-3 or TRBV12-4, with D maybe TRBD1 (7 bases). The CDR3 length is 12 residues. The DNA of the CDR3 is TGTACCAGCAGACAGGGAGGAGAGACCCAGTACTTC. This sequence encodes CTSRQGGETQYF.

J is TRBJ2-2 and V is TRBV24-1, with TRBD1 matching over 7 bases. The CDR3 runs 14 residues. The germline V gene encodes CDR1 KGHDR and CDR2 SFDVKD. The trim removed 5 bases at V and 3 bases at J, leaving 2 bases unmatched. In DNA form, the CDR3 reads TGTGCCACCAGTGCCGACAGGGACACCGGGGAGCTGTTTTTT. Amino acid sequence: CATSADRDTGELFF.

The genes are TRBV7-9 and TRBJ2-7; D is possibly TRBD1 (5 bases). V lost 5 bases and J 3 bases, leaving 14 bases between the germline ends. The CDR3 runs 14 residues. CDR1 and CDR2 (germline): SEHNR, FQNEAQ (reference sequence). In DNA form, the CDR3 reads TGTGCCAGCAGCCCCGGCAGGGTGGGCTACGAGCAGTACTTC. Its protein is CASSPGRVGYEQYF. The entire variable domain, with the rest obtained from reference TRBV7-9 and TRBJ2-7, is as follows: DTGVSQNPRHKITKRGQNVTFRCDPISEHNRLYWYRQTLGQGPEFLTYFQNEAQLEKSRLLSDRFSAERPKGSFSTLEIQRTEQGDSAMYLCASSPGRVGYEQYFGPGTRLTVT.

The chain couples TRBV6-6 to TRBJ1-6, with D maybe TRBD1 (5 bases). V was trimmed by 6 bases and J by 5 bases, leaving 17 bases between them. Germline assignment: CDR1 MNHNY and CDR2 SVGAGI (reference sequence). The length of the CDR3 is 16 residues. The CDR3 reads CASSPGGTFNNSPLHF. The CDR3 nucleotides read TGTGCCAGCAGCCCCGGGGGGACGTTCAATAATTCACCCCTCCACTTT.

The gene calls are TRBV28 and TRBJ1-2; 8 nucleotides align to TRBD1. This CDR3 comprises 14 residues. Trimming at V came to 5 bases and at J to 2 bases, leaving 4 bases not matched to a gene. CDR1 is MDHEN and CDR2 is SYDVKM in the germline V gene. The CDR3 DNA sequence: TGTGCCAGCAGTCTCCGGGACAGGAACTATGGCTACACCTTC. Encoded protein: CASSLRDRNYGYTF.

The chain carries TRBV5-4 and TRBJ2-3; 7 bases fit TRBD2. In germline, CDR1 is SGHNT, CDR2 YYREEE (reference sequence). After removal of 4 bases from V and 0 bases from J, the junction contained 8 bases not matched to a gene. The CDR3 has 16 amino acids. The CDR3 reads CASSPGGTKSTDTQYF. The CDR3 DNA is TGTGCCAGCAGCCCCGGCGGGACTAAAAGCACAGATACGCAGTATTTT.

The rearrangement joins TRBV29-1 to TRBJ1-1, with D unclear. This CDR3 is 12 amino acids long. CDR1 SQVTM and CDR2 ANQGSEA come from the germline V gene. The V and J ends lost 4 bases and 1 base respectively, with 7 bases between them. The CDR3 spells CSVATQNTEAFF. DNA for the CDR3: TGCAGCGTTGCCACGCAGAACACTGAAGCTTTCTTT.

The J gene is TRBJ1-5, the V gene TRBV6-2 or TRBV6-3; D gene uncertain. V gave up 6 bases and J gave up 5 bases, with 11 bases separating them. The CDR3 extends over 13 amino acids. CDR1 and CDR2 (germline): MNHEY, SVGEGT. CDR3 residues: CASSSTGYQPQHF. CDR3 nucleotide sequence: TGTGCCAGCAGCTCCACGGGCTATCAGCCCCAGCATTTT.

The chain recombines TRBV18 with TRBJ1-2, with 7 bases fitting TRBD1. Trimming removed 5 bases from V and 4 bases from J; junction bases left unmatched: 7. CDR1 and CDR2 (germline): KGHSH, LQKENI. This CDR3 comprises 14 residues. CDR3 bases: TGTGCCAGCTCATTACAGGGGTCCCTCTATGGCTACACCTTC. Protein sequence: CASSLQGSLYGYTF.